These T cell receptor beta chains were read from a single sample in a study of blood T cell repertoires in COVID-19. Libraries were prepared by immunoSEQ multiplex PCR; TCRdb keeps only in-frame clonotypes and omits some of them. Among about 49,000 clones listed, about 85% were seen once. Material for sequencing was peripheral blood. The source of these receptors is a human donor in a cohort sampled during active COVID-19. The CDR3 runs from the conserved cysteine through the conserved F or W. D genes are given only for firm matches. Only some rows state a clone size, as once, few, many or a class for expanded clones.

j_gene,d_gene,v_gene,abundance,CDR3nt,CDR3aa
TRBJ2-3,TRBD2,TRBV5-1,once,TGCGCCAGCAGCTTGGGTTCTAGCGGGGCCAACACAGATACGCAGTATTTT,CASSLGSSGANTDTQYF
TRBJ2-7,TRBD2,TRBV2,once,TGTGCCAGCAGTATGGGACTAGCGGGGGAGCAGTACTTC,CASSMGLAGEQYF
TRBJ1-1,TRBD1,TRBV19,-,TGTGCCAGTAGTCCCCAAACAGGGGGGGGTGAAGCTTTCTTT,CASSPQTGGGEAFF
TRBJ1-1,TRBD1,TRBV28,-,TGTGCCAGCAGTCCACGACAGGGCGCTGAAGCTTTCTTT,CASSPRQGAEAFF
TRBJ2-7,TRBD2,TRBV18,-,TGTGCCAGCTCACCACCCGGGAGGGGGGCCTACGAGCAGTACTTC,CASSPPGRGAYEQYF
TRBJ2-2,TRBD2,TRBV28,-,TGTGCCAGCAGTTCTGGGGCAGCGGGGTCGGGGGAGCTGTTTTTT,CASSSGAAGSGELFF
TRBJ1-2,TRBD1,TRBV7-3,-,TGTGCCAGCAGCTCTCAGACAGGGCAACCTATTGGCTACACCTTC,CASSSQTGQPIGYTF
TRBJ2-7,TRBD1,TRBV12-5,-,TGTGCTAGTGGTTTTGGAACGTCAGGGGGTCGAGCGGAGCAGTACTTC,CASGFGTSGGRAEQYF
TRBJ2-7,-,TRBV20-1,-,TGCAGTGCTAGCGGAGTTTCCGAGCAGTACTTC,CSASGVSEQYF
TRBJ1-2,TRBD1,TRBV7-2,-,TGTGCCAGCAGCCTCAAGCGGACAGGGAATGGCTACACCTTC,CASSLKRTGNGYTF
TRBJ2-2,TRBD1,TRBV11-1,-,TGTGCCAGCAGCCCCTGGACAGGAGAGAACACCGGGGAGCTGTTTTTT,CASSPWTGENTGELFF
TRBJ1-5,-,TRBV6-5,few,TGTGCCAGCAGTTACACCACAGGGACGGATCAGCCCCAGCATTTT,CASSYTTGTDQPQHF
TRBJ1-4,-,TRBV4-1,-,TGCGCCAGCAGCCAAGGCCCAGGCGCAACTAATGAAAAACTGTTTTTT,CASSQGPGATNEKLFF
TRBJ2-5,-,TRBV7-8,once,TGTGCCAGCAGCCAAGGACAGGGAGGGCAAGAGACCCAGTACTTC,CASSQGQGGQETQYF
TRBJ1-4,-,TRBV2,-,TGTGCCAGCAGCCAGCAGGGGCCGAGGGCAACTAATGAAAAACTGTTTTTT,CASSQQGPRATNEKLFF
TRBJ1-6,-,TRBV7-9,-,TGTGCCAGCAGCTACTCGGGGACAATGAATTCACCCCTCCACTTT,CASSYSGTMNSPLHF
TRBJ2-5,-,TRBV18,-,TGTGCCAGCTCACCAATTCAGGGACTCCAAGAGACCCAGTACTTC,CASSPIQGLQETQYF
TRBJ1-2,-,TRBV5-1,-,TGCGCCAGCAGCTTTACAGGGAGTGGCTACACCTTC,CASSFTGSGYTF
TRBJ1-2,-,TRBV14,-,TGTGCCAGCAGCCAAGATTTGGCGTCCCGGAGGGGCTACACCTTC,CASSQDLASRRGYTF
TRBJ2-7,-,TRBV28,-,TGTGCCAGCAGTTCGGTGTCCTACGAGCAGTACTTC,CASSSVSYEQYF
TRBJ2-7,TRBD2,TRBV30,-,TGTGCCTGGAGTAAAGATCTAGCGGGAGGCCGCGAGCAGTACTTC,CAWSKDLAGGREQYF
TRBJ2-1,-,TRBV4-1,-,TGCGCCAGCAGCCAAGATTTATTTCCGACTCGGAGGTCCTACAATGAGCAGTTCTTC,CASSQDLFPTRRSYNEQFF
TRBJ2-7,TRBD1,TRBV5-1,-,TGCGCCAGCAGCTTGACCTCCGTAGGGGGCATCTACGAGCAGTACTTC,CASSLTSVGGIYEQYF
TRBJ1-1,-,TRBV6-1,-,TGTGCCAGCAGTGAAACGGGACACCAATCGAACACTGAAGCTTTCTTT,CASSETGHQSNTEAFF
TRBJ1-6,TRBD1,TRBV10-2,-,TGCGCCAGCAGTGGGAACAGGGGTGCGGAGCGAGCTGTACCCCTCCACTTT,CASSGNRGAERAVPLHF
TRBJ1-2,-,TRBV5-6,few,TGTGCCAGCTCGGATTACAGGGACTATGGCTACACCTTC,CASSDYRDYGYTF
TRBJ2-1,TRBD2,TRBV5-1,few,TGCGCCAGCAGCTTGGGGTTTTCTAGCGGTGGCCTGAACAATGAGCAGTTCTTC,CASSLGFSSGGLNNEQFF
TRBJ2-7,TRBD1,TRBV3-1/TRBV3-2,-,TGTGCCAGCAGCCCTATGACAGGGACCGGTAAATCCTACGAGCAGTACTTC,CASSPMTGTGKSYEQYF
TRBJ2-1,-,TRBV15,-,TGTGCCACCAGAGGTGGCGGAGCCAGCTCCTACAATGAGCAGTTCTTC,CATRGGGASSYNEQFF
TRBJ2-2,TRBD2,TRBV6-6,-,TGTGCCAGCAGACGGGGGGAACGGGGGGAGCTGTTTTTT,CASRRGERGELFF
TRBJ2-3,TRBD2,TRBV19,-,TGTGCCAGTAGGGACCTCGGGACTATAAGCACAGATACGCAGTATTTT,CASRDLGTISTDTQYF
TRBJ2-3,-,TRBV7-3,-,TGTGCCAGCAGCGCCCCGGAGGCCACAGATACGCAGTATTTT,CASSAPEATDTQYF
TRBJ1-5,TRBD1,TRBV28,-,TGTGCCAGCAGTCCAGGACCTGGACAGGCGGGATATAGCAATCAGCCCCAGCATTTT,CASSPGPGQAGYSNQPQHF
TRBJ1-1,TRBD1,TRBV6-1,-,TGTGCCAGCAGTGACTACCTAGGGGGCGGTGAGGACACTGAAGCTTTCTTT,CASSDYLGGGEDTEAFF
TRBJ2-2,-,TRBV4-1,-,TGCGCCAGCAGCCCCCACGCGTCCCAGGCCGGGGAGCTGTTTTTT,CASSPHASQAGELFF
TRBJ2-2,TRBD1,TRBV30,-,TGTGCCTGGAAAGCCGGGACAGGGGATACCGGGGAGCTGTTTTTT,CAWKAGTGDTGELFF
TRBJ2-7,TRBD2,TRBV20-1,-,TGCAGTGCTAGTGAGCGGGGCAAGTCCTACGAGCAGTACTTC,CSASERGKSYEQYF
TRBJ2-5,TRBD2,TRBV3-1/TRBV3-2,-,TGTGCCAGCAGCGCCGGGACTAGCGGGAGGTCCCTGGAGACCCAGTACTTC,CASSAGTSGRSLETQYF
TRBJ2-7,TRBD1,TRBV4-1,-,TGCGCCAGCAGCCAAGATTCGAACAGGGGCTACGAGCAGTACTTC,CASSQDSNRGYEQYF
TRBJ1-4,TRBD1,TRBV30,once,TGTGCCTGGGCGACAGGGGGAAATGAAAAACTGTTTTTT,CAWATGGNEKLFF
TRBJ1-4,-,TRBV7-9,-,TGTGCCAGCAGCCCCAGGGGTGGGTCAACTAATGAAAAACTGTTTTTT,CASSPRGGSTNEKLFF
TRBJ1-1,-,TRBV2,-,TGTGCCAGCAGTCCGGGGGTCCCTGAAGCTTTCTTT,CASSPGVPEAFF
TRBJ2-7,TRBD1,TRBV19,-,TGTGCCAGTAGTGACTCCCTGGGTCGGACAGGGGATCTCGAGCAGTACTTC,CASSDSLGRTGDLEQYF
TRBJ2-7,TRBD1,TRBV2,-,TGTGCCAGCCAAAGGGACAGGGGCTCCTACGAGCAGTACTTC,CASQRDRGSYEQYF